This TCR beta chain is from a study of vaccination and CD4 T cells after COVID-19. On the study more broadly: Four females and six males made up the convalescents, with two Hispanic. From HCoV-229E, HCoV-OC43, HCoV-NL63 and SARS-CoV-2, overlapping spike peptides were used to stimulate the cells. The authors gave control cultures a CEFX pool, an HIV-1 Nef pool, or no peptide.

The treatment here: approximately nine-day PBMC culture with coronavirus spike peptide pools or control peptides (ViraFEST assay). Details on this clonotype: Its specificity is unknown.

V trimming: 4 bases; J trimming: 0 bases; junction bases outside the gene matches: 0. Germline assignment: CDR1 KGHSH and CDR2 LQKENI. The CDR3 consists of 14 residues. The Oncomine TCR Beta short-read assay was applied to DNA of cultured CD4+ T cells. DNA came from CD4+ T cells after culture. TCRdb redid the calling of the PCR reads with MiXCR, one entry per CDR3 protein. The data hold about 17,000 distinct CDR3 sequences, with 55% observed a single time. The genes are TRBV18 and TRBJ1-3; 7 bases fit TRBD1. Sequencing was done on a sample of CD4+ T cells from blood, cultured in vitro. The receptor was isolated from a human donor who had recovered from COVID-19. The CDR3 region has the DNA TGTGCCAGCTCACGGGACAGCTCTGGAAACACCATATATTTT. It yields the protein CASSRDSSGNTIYF. The full variable domain, rest sourced from reference TRBV18 and TRBJ1-3, is NAGVMQNPRHLVRRRGQEARLRCSPMKGHSHVYWYRQLPEEGLKFMVYLQKENIIDESGMPKERFSAEFPKEGPSILRIQQVVRGDSAAYFCASSRDSSGNTIYFGEGSWLTVV.